A single sample is the source of the 4 T cell receptor beta chains below, sequenced in a study of OX40 agonist ivuxolimab in advanced cancers. Clones were read by immunoSEQ multiplex PCR, and TCRdb kept only the in-frame ones, dropping some. The sample yields 90,000 to 100,000 clones, roughly 89% seen once. The sequencing here drew on CD4+ or CD8+ T cells sorted from blood, taken in a trial of the OX40 agonist ivuxolimab. These receptors came from an adult with an advanced solid tumor such as melanoma, head and neck, liver or kidney cancer.

The V call is TRBV7-9, the J call TRBJ1-2; 9 bases line up with TRBD1. Germline trimming cut 2 bases from V and 7 bases from J; bases unmatched to any gene: 5. The germline V gene encodes CDR1 SEHNR and CDR2 FQNEAQ (reference sequence). There are 14 residues in the CDR3. CDR3 coding DNA: TGTGCCAGCAGCTTAACGGGACAGGGCGCTGGCTACACCTTC. Amino acids: CASSLTGQGAGYTF.

This clone was detected once. This chain links TRBV5-1 with TRBJ1-5; TRBD1 aligns across 7 bases. The CDR3 extends over 15 amino acids. The germline gives CDR1 SGHRS, CDR2 YFSETQ. With V trimmed by 5 bases and J by 3 bases, 8 bases remained unmatched. The CDR3 spells CASRRTGASNQPQHF. The CDR3 nucleotides are TGCGCCAGCAGGAGAACAGGGGCCTCCAATCAGCCCCAGCATTTT.

The genes are TRBV2 and TRBJ1-5; TRBD1 matches at 7 bases. This CDR3 has 16 amino acids. Germline V gene sequence: CDR1 SNHLY, CDR2 FYNNEI. V shed 7 bases, J shed 2 bases, and the junction held 11 bases outside the gene matches. CDR3 protein: CASNGQEYDGNQPQHF. DNA for the CDR3: TGTGCCAGCAACGGACAGGAATACGATGGCAATCAGCCCCAGCATTTT.

A few counts support this clone. The chain employs TRBV5-1 and TRBJ2-3; possibly TRBD2 for D (6 bases). Germline V gene data show CDR1 as SGHRS and CDR2 as YFSETQ. V lost 0 bases to trimming and J lost 2 bases, with 16 bases between them. This CDR3 region has 17 residues. The CDR3 region has the DNA TGCGCCAGCAGCTTGGTCGGGGGTATGCCCCCCACAGATACGCAGTATTTT. It encodes CASSLVGGMPPTDTQYF.